This entry describes one T cell receptor beta chain. One base away lies a much larger clone, so this may be a sequencing read error. Per germline, CDR1 MNHEY and CDR2 SVGEGT. The CDR3 spans 13 residues. This entry is derived from a study of T-cell reconstitution after alpha-beta-depleted transplantation in children. TCRbeta library preparation incorporated unique molecular identifiers. TCRdb called the PCR reads again in MiXCR, with one record for every CDR3 protein. This repertoire shows 150,000 to 250,000 distinct CDR3 sequences, roughly 6.3% found once; its top ten account for under 5%. The source is a girl in the first two years of life with combined immunodeficiency, due to receive a stem cell transplant. The source was PBMCs, collected before TCRalphabeta/CD19-depleted stem cell transplant. The rearrangement links TRBV6-2 or TRBV6-3 to TRBJ1-6; D is ambiguous. CDR3 DNA: TGTGTCAGCGAGCTGACTCTTAATTCACCCCTCCACTTT. This codes for CVSELTLNSPLHF.